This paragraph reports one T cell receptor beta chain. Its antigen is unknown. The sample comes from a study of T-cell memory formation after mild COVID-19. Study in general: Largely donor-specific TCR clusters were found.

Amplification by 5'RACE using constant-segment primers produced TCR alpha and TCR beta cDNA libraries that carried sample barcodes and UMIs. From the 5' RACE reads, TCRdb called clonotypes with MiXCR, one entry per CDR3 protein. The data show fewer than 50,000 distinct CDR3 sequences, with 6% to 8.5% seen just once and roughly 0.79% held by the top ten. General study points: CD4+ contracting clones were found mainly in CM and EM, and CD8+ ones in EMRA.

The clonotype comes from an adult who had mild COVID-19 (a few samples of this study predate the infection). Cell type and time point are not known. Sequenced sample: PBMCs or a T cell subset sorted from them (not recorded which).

The CDR3 region has the DNA TGTGCCAGCAGCGCGGACAGTTGGAACACTGAAGCTTTCTTT. It is translated as CASSADSWNTEAFF. The chain has TRBV9 and TRBJ1-1; D might be TRBD1 (6 bases). With 3 bases removed from V and 1 base from J, the gap between germline ends came to 10 bases. Germline CDR1 SGDLS, CDR2 YYNGEE. This CDR3 is 14 amino acids long.